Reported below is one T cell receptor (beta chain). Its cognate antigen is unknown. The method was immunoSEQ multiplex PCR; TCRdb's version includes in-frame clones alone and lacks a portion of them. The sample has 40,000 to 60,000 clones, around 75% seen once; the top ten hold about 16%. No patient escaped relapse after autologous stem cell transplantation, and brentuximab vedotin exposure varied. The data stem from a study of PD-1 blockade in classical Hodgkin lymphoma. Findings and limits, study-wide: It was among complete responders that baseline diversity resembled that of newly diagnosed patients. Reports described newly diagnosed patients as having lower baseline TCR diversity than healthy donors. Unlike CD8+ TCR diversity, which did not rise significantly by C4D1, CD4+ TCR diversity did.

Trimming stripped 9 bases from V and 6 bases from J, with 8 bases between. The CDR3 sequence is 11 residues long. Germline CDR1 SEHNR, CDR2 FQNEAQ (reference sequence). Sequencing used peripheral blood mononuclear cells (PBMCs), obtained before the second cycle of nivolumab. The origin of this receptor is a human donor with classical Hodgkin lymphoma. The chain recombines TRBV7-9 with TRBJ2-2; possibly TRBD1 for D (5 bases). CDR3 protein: CASAGSGELFF. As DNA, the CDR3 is TGTGCCAGTGCAGGGTCCGGGGAGCTGTTTTTT.